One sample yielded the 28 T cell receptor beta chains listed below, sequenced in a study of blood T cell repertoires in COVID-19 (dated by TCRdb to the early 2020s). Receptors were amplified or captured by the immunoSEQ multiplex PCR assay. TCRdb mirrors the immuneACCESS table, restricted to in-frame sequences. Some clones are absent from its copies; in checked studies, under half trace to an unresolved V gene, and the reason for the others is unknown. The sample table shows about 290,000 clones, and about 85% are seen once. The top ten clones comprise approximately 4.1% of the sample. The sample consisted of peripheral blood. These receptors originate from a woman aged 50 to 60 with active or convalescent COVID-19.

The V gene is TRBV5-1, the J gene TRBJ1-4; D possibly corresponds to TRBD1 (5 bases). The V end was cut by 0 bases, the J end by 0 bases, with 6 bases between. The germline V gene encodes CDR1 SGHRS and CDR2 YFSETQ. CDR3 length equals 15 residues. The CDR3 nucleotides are TGCGCCAGCAGCTTGGGACAGACAACTAATGAAAAACTGTTTTTT. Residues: CASSLGQTTNEKLFF.

This CDR3 is CASSLGRVSGREQFF. In DNA, the CDR3 is TGTGCCAGCAGCTTAGGAAGGGTGAGCGGTCGTGAGCAGTTCTTC. This chain joins TRBV7-8 and TRBJ2-1; weak D call: TRBD2 (5 bases). Trimming took 1 base from V and 9 from J, leaving 16 bases between them. The germline V gene encodes CDR1 SGHVS and CDR2 FQNEAQ. CDR3 length: 15 residues. Together with reference TRBV7-8 and TRBJ2-1, the CDR3 gives the full variable domain: GAGVSQSPRYKVAKRGQDVALRCDPISGHVSLFWYQQALGQGPEFLTYFQNEAQLDKSGLPSDRFFAERPEGSVSTLKIQRTQQEDSAVYLCASSLGRVSGREQFFGPGTRLTVL.

The CDR3 loop is CASSTRTSGRALVYEQYF. In DNA, the CDR3 is TGTGCCAGCAGCACTAGGACTAGCGGGAGGGCTCTCGTCTACGAGCAGTACTTC. This rearrangement joins TRBV9 to TRBJ2-7; 15 nucleotides line up with TRBD2. The CDR3 is 18 amino acids. V shed 4 bases, J shed 3 bases, and the junction held 11 bases outside the gene matches. The germline V gene has CDR1 SGDLS and CDR2 YYNGEE.

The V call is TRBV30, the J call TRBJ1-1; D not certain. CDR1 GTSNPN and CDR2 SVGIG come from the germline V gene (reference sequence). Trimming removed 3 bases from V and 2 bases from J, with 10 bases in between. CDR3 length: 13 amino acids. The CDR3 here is CAWRAGLNTEAFF. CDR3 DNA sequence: TGTGCCTGGAGGGCAGGCCTTAACACTGAAGCTTTCTTT.

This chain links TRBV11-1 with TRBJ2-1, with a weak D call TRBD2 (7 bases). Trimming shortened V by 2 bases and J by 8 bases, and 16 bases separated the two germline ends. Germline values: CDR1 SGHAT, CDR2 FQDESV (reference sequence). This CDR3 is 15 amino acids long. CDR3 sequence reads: CASSLRDWGGYEQFF. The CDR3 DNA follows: TGTGCCAGCAGCTTAAGGGACTGGGGGGGCTATGAGCAGTTCTTC.

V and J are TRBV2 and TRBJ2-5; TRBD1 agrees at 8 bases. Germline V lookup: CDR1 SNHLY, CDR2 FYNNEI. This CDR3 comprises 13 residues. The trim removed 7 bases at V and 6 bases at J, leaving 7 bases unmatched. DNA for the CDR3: TGTGCCAGCACCCAGGACAGGGCTAAGACCCAGTACTTC. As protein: CASTQDRAKTQYF.

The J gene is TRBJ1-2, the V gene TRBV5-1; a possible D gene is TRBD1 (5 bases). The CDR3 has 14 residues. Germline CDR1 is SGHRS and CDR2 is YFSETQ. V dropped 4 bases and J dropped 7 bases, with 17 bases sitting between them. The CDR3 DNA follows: TGCGCCAGCAGCCCCGGGACTCGCGGAACTGGCTACACCTTC. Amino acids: CASSPGTRGTGYTF.

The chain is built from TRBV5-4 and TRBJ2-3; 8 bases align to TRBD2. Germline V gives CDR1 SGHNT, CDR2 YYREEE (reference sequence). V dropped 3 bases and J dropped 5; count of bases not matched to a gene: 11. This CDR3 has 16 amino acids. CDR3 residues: CASSSGGREARDTQYF. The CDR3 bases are TGTGCCAGCAGCTCCGGAGGGCGGGAGGCAAGAGATACGCAGTATTTT.

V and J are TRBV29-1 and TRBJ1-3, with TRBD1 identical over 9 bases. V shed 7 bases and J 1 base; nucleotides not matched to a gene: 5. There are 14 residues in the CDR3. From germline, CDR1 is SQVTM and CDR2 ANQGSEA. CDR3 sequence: CSAMDRGSGNTIYF. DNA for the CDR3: TGCAGCGCCATGGACAGGGGTTCTGGAAACACCATATATTTT.

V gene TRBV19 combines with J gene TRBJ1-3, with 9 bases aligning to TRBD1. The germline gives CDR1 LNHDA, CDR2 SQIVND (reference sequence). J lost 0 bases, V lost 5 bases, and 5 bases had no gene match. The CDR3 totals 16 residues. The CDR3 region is CASSGTGFGSGNTIYF. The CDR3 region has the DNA TGTGCCAGTAGTGGGACAGGGTTTGGCTCTGGAAACACCATATATTTT.

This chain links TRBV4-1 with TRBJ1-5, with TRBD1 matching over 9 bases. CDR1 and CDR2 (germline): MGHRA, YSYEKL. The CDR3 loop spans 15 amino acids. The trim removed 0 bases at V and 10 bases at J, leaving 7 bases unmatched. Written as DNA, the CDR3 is TGCGCCAGCAGCCAAGAGGGGACAGGGATTCAACCCCAGCATTTT. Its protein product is CASSQEGTGIQPQHF.

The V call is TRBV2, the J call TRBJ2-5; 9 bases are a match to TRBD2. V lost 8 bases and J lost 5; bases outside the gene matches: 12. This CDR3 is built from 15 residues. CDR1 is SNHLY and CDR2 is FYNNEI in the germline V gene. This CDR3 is CASLPLAGARETQYF. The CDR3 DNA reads TGTGCCAGCCTTCCTTTAGCGGGAGCGCGGGAGACCCAGTACTTC.

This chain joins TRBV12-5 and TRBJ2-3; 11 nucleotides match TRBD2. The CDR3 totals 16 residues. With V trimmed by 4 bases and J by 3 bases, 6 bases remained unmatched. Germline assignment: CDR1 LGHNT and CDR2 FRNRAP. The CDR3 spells CASGSAASGRTDTQYF. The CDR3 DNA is TGTGCTAGTGGTTCCGCAGCTAGCGGGAGGACAGATACGCAGTATTTT. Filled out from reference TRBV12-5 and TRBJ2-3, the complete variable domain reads DARVTQTPRHKVTEMGQEVTMRCQPILGHNTVFWYRQTMMQGLELLAYFRNRAPLDDSGMPKDRFSAEMPDATLATLKIQPSEPRDSAVYFCASGSAASGRTDTQYFGPGTRLTVL.

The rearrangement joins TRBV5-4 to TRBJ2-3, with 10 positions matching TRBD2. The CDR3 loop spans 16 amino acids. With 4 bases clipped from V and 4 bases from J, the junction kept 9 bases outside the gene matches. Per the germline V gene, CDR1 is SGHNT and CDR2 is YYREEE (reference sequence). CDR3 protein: CASSLSGTSAPDTQYF. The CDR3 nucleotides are TGTGCCAGCAGCCTTTCCGGGACTAGCGCTCCAGATACGCAGTATTTT.

CDR3 nucleotide sequence: TGTGCCAGTAGGGTGCGCAATGAGCAGTTCTTC. Amino acid sequence: CASRVRNEQFF. The chain has TRBV19 and TRBJ2-1, with D unclear. Trimming took 6 bases from V and 6 from J, leaving 6 bases between them. The germline V gene encodes CDR1 LNHDA and CDR2 SQIVND (reference sequence). The CDR3 covers 11 residues.

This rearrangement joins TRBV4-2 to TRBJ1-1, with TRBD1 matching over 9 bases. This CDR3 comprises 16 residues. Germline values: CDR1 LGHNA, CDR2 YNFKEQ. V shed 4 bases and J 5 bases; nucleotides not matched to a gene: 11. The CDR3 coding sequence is TGTGCCAGCAGCCGGGCCGGGACAGGGTTTCCGACTGAAGCTTTCTTT. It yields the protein CASSRAGTGFPTEAFF.

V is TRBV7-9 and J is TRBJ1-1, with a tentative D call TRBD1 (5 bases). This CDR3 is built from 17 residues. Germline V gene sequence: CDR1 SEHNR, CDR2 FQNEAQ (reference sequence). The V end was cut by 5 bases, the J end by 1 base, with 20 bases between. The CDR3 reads CASSLLGLRGTNTEAFF. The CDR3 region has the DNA TGTGCCAGCAGCCTCCTGGGCCTACGGGGGACGAACACTGAAGCTTTCTTT.

The CDR3 loop is CASSSLGGVSSGANVLTF. In nucleotides, the CDR3 is TGCGCCAGCAGCTCCCTCGGGGGAGTCAGCTCTGGGGCCAACGTCCTGACTTTC. This chain links TRBV5-1 with TRBJ2-6, with D possibly matching TRBD2 (6 bases). Trimming shortened V by 3 bases and J by 0 bases, and 16 bases separated the two germline ends. CDR1 is SGHRS and CDR2 is YFSETQ in the germline V gene. The CDR3 has 18 residues.

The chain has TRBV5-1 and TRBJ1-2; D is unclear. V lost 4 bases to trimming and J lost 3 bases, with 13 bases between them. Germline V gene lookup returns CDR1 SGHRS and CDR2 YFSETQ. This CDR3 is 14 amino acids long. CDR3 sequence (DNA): TGCGCCAGCAGCCAAGGAGGTCAGGACTATGGCTACACCTTC. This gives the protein CASSQGGQDYGYTF.

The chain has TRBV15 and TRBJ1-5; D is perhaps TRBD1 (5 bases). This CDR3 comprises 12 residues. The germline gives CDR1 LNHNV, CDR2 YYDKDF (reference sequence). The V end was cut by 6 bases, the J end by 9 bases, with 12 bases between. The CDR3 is CATSAGLRPQHF. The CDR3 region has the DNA TGTGCCACCAGTGCGGGGCTGCGGCCCCAGCATTTT.

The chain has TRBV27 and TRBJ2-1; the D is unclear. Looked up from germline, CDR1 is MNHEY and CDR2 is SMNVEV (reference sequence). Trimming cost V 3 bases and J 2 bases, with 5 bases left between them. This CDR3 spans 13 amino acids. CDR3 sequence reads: CASSFPPYNEQFF. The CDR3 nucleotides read TGTGCCAGCAGTTTCCCTCCCTACAATGAGCAGTTCTTC.

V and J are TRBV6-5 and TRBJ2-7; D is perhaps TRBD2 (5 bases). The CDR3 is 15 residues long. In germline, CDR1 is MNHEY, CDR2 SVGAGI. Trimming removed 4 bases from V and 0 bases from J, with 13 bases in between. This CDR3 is CASSSPTRGSYEQYF. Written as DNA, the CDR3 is TGTGCCAGCAGTTCTCCAACACGGGGCTCCTACGAGCAGTACTTC.

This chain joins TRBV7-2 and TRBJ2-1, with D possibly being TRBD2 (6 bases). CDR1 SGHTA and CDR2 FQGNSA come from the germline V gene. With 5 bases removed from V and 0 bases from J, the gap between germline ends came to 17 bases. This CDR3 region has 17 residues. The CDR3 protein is CASSLFLRDSSYNEQFF. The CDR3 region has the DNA TGTGCCAGCAGCCTCTTCCTGAGGGACTCCTCCTACAATGAGCAGTTCTTC.

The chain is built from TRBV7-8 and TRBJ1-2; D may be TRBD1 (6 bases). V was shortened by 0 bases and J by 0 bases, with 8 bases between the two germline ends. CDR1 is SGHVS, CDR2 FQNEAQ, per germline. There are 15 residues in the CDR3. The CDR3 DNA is TGTGCCAGCAGCTTAGCGGGGGCGACTAACTATGGCTACACCTTC. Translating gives CASSLAGATNYGYTF.

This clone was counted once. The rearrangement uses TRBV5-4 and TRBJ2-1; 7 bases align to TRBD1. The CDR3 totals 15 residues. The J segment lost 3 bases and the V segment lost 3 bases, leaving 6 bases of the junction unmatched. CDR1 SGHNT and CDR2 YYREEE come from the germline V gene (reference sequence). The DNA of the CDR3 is TGTGCCAGCAGCTCACAGGGGCTTCGCTACAATGAGCAGTTCTTC. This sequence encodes CASSSQGLRYNEQFF.

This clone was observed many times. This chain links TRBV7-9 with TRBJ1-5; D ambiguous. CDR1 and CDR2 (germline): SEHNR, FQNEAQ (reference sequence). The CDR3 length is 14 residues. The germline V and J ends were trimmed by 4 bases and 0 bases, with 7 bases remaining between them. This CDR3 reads CASSSTYSNQPQHF. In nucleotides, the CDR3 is TGTGCCAGCAGCTCAACATATAGCAATCAGCCCCAGCATTTT.

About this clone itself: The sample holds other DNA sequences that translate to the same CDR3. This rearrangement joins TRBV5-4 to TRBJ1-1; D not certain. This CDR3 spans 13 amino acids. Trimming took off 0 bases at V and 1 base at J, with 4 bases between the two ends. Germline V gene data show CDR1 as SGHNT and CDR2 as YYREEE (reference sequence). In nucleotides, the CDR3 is TGTGCCAGCAGCTTGGAACAGAACACTGAAGCTTTCTTT. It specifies CASSLEQNTEAFF.

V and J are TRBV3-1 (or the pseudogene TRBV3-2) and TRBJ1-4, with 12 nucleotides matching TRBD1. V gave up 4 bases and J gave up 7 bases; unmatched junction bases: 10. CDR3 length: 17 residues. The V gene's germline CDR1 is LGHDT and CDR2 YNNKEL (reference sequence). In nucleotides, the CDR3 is TGTGCCAGCAGCCTCTACGGGACAGGGGGCGCGGGTGAAAAACTGTTTTTT. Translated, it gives CASSLYGTGGAGEKLFF.